Listed below are T cell receptor beta chains from one sample, sequenced in a study of blood T cell repertoires in COVID-19. Profiling relied on immunoSEQ multiplex PCR, and the TCRdb table lists in-frame clones only, not all of them. The sample lists 200,000 to 250,000 clones; over 90% were seen once. Sequencing was done on a sample of peripheral blood. All receptors come from a young man with COVID-19, enrolled during active disease. The CDR3 runs from the conserved cysteine through the conserved F or W. D genes are given only for firm matches. Clone size is given for some rows only: seen once, a few or many times, or a class if the clone is expanded.

NA	TRBJ2-3	TRBD2	TRBV20-1	TGCAGTGCTAGTTTGCTAGCGGGGGCCCTCCAGACAGATACGCAGTATTTT	CSASLLAGALQTDTQYF
once	TRBJ2-7	TRBD1	TRBV10-1	TGCGCCAGCAGTGAATCTTTGGGACAGGGATCCTACGAGCAGTACTTC	CASSESLGQGSYEQYF
NA	TRBJ1-1	NA	TRBV12-3/TRBV12-4	TGTGCCAGCAGCCCAACAGGGCTGACTGAAGCTTTCTTT	CASSPTGLTEAFF
NA	TRBJ2-2	NA	TRBV2	TGTGCCAGCAGTCAAGACTACACCGGGGAGCTGTTTTTT	CASSQDYTGELFF
NA	TRBJ2-2	TRBD2	TRBV5-1	TGCGCCAGCAGCTTGTTGGAACGGGGGGGCTCTCCGAACACCGGGGAGCTGTTTTTT	CASSLLERGGSPNTGELFF
NA	TRBJ1-4	TRBD1	TRBV7-2	TGTGCCAGCAGCCTTACTCGGGACAGACTTGAAAAACTGTTTTTT	CASSLTRDRLEKLFF
once	TRBJ1-5	TRBD1	TRBV19	TGTGCCAGTAACCCAGGGGGCGGCAATCAGCCCCAGCATTTT	CASNPGGGNQPQHF
NA	TRBJ1-1	TRBD1	TRBV5-1	TGCGCCAGCAGCTTGCGCACGGGACAGGGGAATGTGGGCACTGAAGCTTTCTTT	CASSLRTGQGNVGTEAFF
few	TRBJ2-2	NA	TRBV4-1	TGCGCCAGCAGCCAAGTTCTGGGGGCAAGGTCCGGGGAGCTGTTTTTT	CASSQVLGARSGELFF
NA	TRBJ1-2	TRBD1	TRBV7-9	TGTGCCAGCAGCGGGGGAGGGGACAGGGATCAGTATGGCTACACCTTC	CASSGGGDRDQYGYTF
NA	TRBJ1-5	NA	TRBV19	TGTGCCAGTAGTATAATGGGAGGGAATCAGCCCCAGCATTTT	CASSIMGGNQPQHF
NA	TRBJ1-5	NA	TRBV5-1	TGCGCCAGCAGCTTAGGGGGGAGGGATCAGCCCCAGCATTTT	CASSLGGRDQPQHF
few	TRBJ1-6	NA	TRBV2	TGTGCCAGCAGGGCCGGGGAGAATAATTCACCCCTCCACTTT	CASRAGENNSPLHF
NA	TRBJ2-7	TRBD1	TRBV2	TGTGCCAGCAGAGGGGACAGGGGTACCCAGCAGTACTTC	CASRGDRGTQQYF
NA	TRBJ2-1	TRBD1	TRBV4-1	TGCGCCAGCAGCCAAGGGGGACAGAATTACAATGAGCAGTTCTTC	CASSQGGQNYNEQFF
NA	TRBJ1-5	NA	TRBV7-9	TGTGCCAGCAGCTTGGAGGGTCCTCAGCCCCAGCATTTT	CASSLEGPQPQHF
once	TRBJ2-3	NA	TRBV10-3	TGTGCCTCACAAAGGGGGATCGGATCCACAGATACGCAGTATTTT	CASQRGIGSTDTQYF
NA	TRBJ1-2	TRBD1	TRBV12-3/TRBV12-4	TGTGCCAGCAGCCCTCCAGACAGGGCTGGCTACACCTTC	CASSPPDRAGYTF
NA	TRBJ2-3	NA	TRBV30	TGTGCCTGGAGCATAGGGGGTGCAATTAGAGCGAGTGATACGCAGTATTTT	CAWSIGGAIRASDTQYF
NA	TRBJ1-5	NA	TRBV27	TGTGCCAGCAGTTCGATGGACAGAGACAATCAGCCCCAGCATTTT	CASSSMDRDNQPQHF
few	TRBJ1-3	NA	TRBV28	TGTGCCAGCACCAGCGGGGGTGCCTCTGGAAACACCATATATTTT	CASTSGGASGNTIYF
NA	TRBJ2-7	NA	TRBV9	TGTGCCAGCAGCGTAGCGCCCACAGGGACCTACGAGCAGTACTTC	CASSVAPTGTYEQYF
NA	TRBJ2-7	TRBD2	TRBV2	TGTGCCAGCAGTGAGAGTAGCGGGGCGTACGAGCAGTACTTC	CASSESSGAYEQYF
NA	TRBJ1-4	TRBD1	TRBV14	TGTGCCAGCAGCCAAAACAGGGGTCGTTATGAAAAACTGTTTTTT	CASSQNRGRYEKLFF
few	TRBJ2-7	TRBD2	TRBV7-2	TGTGCCAGCAGCCTTAGACTAGCGGGGGATCCCTCCTACGAGCAGTACTTC	CASSLRLAGDPSYEQYF
NA	TRBJ1-2	TRBD1	TRBV29-1	TGCAGCGTCCGAACAGGGGGCGCTTACTATGGCTACACCTTC	CSVRTGGAYYGYTF
NA	TRBJ1-6	NA	TRBV15	TGTGCCACCAGCAGAGCGGGTTTTGGCGATTCACCCCTCCACTTT	CATSRAGFGDSPLHF
NA	TRBJ1-1	NA	TRBV11-1	TGTGCCAGCAGCCTTCTTAGGGGCGGGGCCGAAGCTTTCTTT	CASSLLRGGAEAFF
NA	TRBJ1-3	TRBD1	TRBV5-6	TGTGCCAGCACCATCACCGGGACAGGGGTTGGAAACACCATATATTTT	CASTITGTGVGNTIYF
NA	TRBJ1-6	TRBD1	TRBV9	TGTGCCAGCAGCTCAGGGACAGGCTATAATTCACCCCTCCACTTT	CASSSGTGYNSPLHF
NA	TRBJ2-7	NA	TRBV2	TGTGCCAGCAGTAACCTTTTGCGGGGAGCACCCTACGAGCAGTACTTC	CASSNLLRGAPYEQYF
NA	TRBJ1-1	NA	TRBV11-3	TGTGCCAGCAGCTCAGGTGATCCCACTGAAGCTTTCTTT	CASSSGDPTEAFF
NA	TRBJ2-1	TRBD1	TRBV10-1	TGCGCCAGCAGTAGGGACAGGGGGCGAAGTGAGCAGTTCTTC	CASSRDRGRSEQFF
NA	TRBJ2-1	TRBD2	TRBV27	TGTGCCAGCAGTAACGGACTAGCGAAGGGCAATGAGCAGTTCTTC	CASSNGLAKGNEQFF
NA	TRBJ2-3	TRBD2	TRBV18	TGTGCCAGCTCACCACCGTGGGGGGGGGTCTCAGATACGCAGTATTTT	CASSPPWGGVSDTQYF
NA	TRBJ1-1	TRBD1	TRBV11-2	TGTGCCAGCAGCTTAGACCCGACAGGGCCCACTGAAGCTTTCTTT	CASSLDPTGPTEAFF